This T cell receptor beta chain derives from a study of shared clonotypes between healthy human individuals. About the research overall: There were three CD4 naive, three CD4 memory, two CD8 naive and one CD8 memory plates per donor.

Naive CD8 populations comprised CD45RO-negative cells positively selected for CCR7, excluding terminally differentiated effector memory CD45RA+ cells. Execution of the assay was at deep level. Each cell subset's genomic DNA was divided evenly among several immunoSEQ plates. In the original analysis: ImmunoSEQ supplied junction-only sequences lacking quality scores, so filtering was different. The protocol was immunoSEQ multiplex PCR, while the TCRdb copy is restricted to in-frame clones and leaves out a portion. V and J calls and clone size are those listed in that table; D and trimming were worked out from the DNA. This sample yields about 580,000 clones, of which about 98% are seen a single time; more than 0.3% belongs to the top ten. This TCR was recovered from a young man in good health. Specimen: naive CD8+ T cells sorted from blood.

The CDR3 loop reads CASSESGGPLYNEQFF. CDR3 nucleotide sequence: TGTGCCAGCAGTGAAAGTGGGGGGCCGCTTTACAATGAGCAGTTCTTC. The chain is built from TRBV25-1 and TRBJ2-1; the D call may be TRBD1 or TRBD2 (6 bases each). The V gene lost 2 bases and the J gene lost 4 bases, with 15 bases spanning the gap. From germline, CDR1 is MGHDK and CDR2 SYGVNS. The CDR3 spans 16 residues.